One T cell receptor (beta chain) is described in this entry. What it binds is not known. With the read ending 3 residues before the CDR3 end, the germline J gene is used to fill in that end. Repertoires were generated with immunoSEQ multiplex PCR, while TCRdb's copy carries only in-frame clones and drops some. The sample table includes around 35,000 clones. The ends were cut back, 3 bases at V and 3 bases at J, with 8 bases in the middle. CDR1 is DFQATT and CDR2 is SNEGSKA in the germline V gene (reference sequence). CDR3 size: 12 residues. This entry belongs to a study of T cells in women clearing cervical HPV infection. At the level of the study: HLA type could not be excluded as a confounder. The study, taken as a whole, reports: T-cell numbers per sample were unknown and may explain richness differences.

The rearrangement uses TRBV20-1 and TRBJ1-1; D possibly corresponds to TRBD1 (5 bases). The sequenced sample consisted of blood buffy coat. The TCR originated in a woman between 18 and 70 years old with a cervical HPV16 infection that either progressed to CIN3+ or cleared (not recorded which). The chain's CDR3 is CSARGRDTEAFF. The sequenced part of the CDR3 DNA is TGCAGTGCTAGGGGGCGCGACACTGAA.